This TCR beta chain was captured by sequencing in a study of blood T cells in healthy people across ages. Study conclusions and caveats: Relative to aged donors, long-lived donors carried more naive CD4+ cells and displayed higher diversity.

Per individual sample, total RNA of at least 6 micrograms was extracted. Turning to this clonotype: Its target is not known.

CDR3 length equals 15 residues. V gave up 1 base and J gave up 9 bases, with 13 bases separating them. CDR1 and CDR2 (germline): SGHVS, FNYEAQ. Alongside a J-beta primer mix, a sample-barcoded 5' primer served in a second PCR lasting about 7 to 12 cycles. The authors tagged each cDNA molecule using a template-switch adaptor with 12 random nucleotides. One entry per CDR3 protein, called by TCRdb with MiXCR from the 5' RACE reads. The data hold approximately 1.5 million distinct CDR3 sequences, with roughly 32% observed a single time. The chain joins TRBV7-6 to TRBJ1-6; possibly TRBD1 for D (6 bases). The source of this sequence is a woman in her twenties or thirties in good health. Sequencing was performed on blood. The CDR3 here is CASSLGRGLSSPLHF. DNA of the CDR3: TGTGCCAGCAGCTTAGGGAGGGGGTTATCTTCACCCCTCCACTTT.